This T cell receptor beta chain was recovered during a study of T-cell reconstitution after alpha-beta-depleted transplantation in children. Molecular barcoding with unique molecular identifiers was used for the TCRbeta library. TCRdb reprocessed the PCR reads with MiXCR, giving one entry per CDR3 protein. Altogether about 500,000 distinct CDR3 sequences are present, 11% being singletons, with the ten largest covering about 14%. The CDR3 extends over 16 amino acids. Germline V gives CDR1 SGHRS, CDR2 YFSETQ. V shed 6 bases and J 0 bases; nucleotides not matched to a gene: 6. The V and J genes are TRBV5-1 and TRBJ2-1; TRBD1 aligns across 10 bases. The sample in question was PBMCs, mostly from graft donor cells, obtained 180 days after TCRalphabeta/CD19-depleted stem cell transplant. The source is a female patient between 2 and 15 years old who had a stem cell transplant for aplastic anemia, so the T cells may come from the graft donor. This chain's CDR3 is CASMRQGAGSYNEQFF. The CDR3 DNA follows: TGCGCCAGCATGCGACAGGGGGCCGGCTCCTACAATGAGCAGTTCTTC.